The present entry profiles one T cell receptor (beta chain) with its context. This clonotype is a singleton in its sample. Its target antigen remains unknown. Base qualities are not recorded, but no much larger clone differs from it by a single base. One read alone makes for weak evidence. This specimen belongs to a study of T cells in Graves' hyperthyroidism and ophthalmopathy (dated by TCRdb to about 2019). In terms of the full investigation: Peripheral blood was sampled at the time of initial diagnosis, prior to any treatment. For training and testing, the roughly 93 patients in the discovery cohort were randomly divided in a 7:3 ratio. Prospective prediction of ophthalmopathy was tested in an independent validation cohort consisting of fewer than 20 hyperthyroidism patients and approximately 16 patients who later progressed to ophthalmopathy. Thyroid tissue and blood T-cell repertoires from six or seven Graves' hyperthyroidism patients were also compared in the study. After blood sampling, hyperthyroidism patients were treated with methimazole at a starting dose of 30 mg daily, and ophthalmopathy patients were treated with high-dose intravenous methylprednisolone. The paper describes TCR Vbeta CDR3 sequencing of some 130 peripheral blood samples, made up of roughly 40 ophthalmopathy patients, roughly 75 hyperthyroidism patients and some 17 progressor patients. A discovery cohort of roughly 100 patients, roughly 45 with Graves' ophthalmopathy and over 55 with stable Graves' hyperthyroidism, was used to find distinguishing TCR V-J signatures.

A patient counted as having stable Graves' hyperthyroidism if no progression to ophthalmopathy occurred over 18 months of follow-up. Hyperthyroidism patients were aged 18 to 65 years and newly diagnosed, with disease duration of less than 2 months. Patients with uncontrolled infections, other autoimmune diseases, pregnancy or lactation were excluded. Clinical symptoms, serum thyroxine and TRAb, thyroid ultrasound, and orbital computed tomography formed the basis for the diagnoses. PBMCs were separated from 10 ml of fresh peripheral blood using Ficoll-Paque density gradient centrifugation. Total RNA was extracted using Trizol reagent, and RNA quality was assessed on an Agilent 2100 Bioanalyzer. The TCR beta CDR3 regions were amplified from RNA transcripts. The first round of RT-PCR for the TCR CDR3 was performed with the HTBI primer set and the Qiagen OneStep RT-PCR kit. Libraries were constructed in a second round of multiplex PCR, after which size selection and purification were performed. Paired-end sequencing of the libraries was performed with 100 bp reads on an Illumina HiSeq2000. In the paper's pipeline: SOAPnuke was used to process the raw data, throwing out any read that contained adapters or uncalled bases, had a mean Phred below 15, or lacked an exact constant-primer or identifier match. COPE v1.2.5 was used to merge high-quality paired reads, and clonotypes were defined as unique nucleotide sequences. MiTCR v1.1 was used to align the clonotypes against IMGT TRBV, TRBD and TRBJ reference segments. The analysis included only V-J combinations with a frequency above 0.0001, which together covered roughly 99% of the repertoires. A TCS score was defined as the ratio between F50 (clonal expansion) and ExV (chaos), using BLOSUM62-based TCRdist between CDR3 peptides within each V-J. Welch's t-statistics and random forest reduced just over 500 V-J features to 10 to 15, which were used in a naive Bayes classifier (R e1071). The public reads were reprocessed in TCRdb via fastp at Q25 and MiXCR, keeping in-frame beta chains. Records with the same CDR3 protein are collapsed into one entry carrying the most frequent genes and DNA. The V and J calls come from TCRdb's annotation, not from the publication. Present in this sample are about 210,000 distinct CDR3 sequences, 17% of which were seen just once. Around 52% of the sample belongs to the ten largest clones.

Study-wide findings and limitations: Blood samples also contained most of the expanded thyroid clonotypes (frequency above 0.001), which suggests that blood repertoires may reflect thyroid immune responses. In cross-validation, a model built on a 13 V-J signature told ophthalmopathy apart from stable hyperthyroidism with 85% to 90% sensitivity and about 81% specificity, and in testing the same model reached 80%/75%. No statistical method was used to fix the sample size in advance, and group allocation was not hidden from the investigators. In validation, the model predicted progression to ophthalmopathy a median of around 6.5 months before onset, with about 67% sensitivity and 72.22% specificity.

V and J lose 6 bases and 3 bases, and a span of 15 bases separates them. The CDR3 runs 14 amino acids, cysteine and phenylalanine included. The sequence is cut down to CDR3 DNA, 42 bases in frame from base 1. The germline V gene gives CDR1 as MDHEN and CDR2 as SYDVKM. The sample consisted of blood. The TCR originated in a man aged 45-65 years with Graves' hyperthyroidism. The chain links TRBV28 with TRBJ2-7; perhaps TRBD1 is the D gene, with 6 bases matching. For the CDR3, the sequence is CASRGRGELYEQYF. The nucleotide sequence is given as TGTGCCAGCAGGGGCAGGGGTGAACTCTACGAGCAGTACTTC.